Below are 9 T cell receptor beta chains sequenced from a single sample in a study of blood T cells in healthy people across ages. Then a second PCR, running roughly 7 to 12 cycles, was carried out with a sample-barcoded 5' primer and a J-beta primer mix. TCRdb itself ran the 5' RACE reads through MiXCR, one entry per CDR3 protein. Here the sample spans about 1.6 million distinct CDR3 sequences, around 36% being singletons. The sequenced sample consisted of blood. Every receptor here comes from a woman aged 25-40 years in good health.

The rearrangement uses TRBV5-1 and TRBJ2-5; 7 bases are shared with TRBD2. The closer fit of TRBJ2-7 to the DNA end suggests the J call may be wrong. The CDR3 has 14 residues. The germline gives CDR1 SGHRS, CDR2 YFSETQ. The CDR3 DNA is TGCGCCAGCAGCTCGAACGGGGGGATATACGAGCAGTACTTC. Translation gives CASSSNGGIYEQYF.

This clonotype occurred many times. V is TRBV20-1 and J is TRBJ2-7, with 11 bases lining up with TRBD1. From germline, CDR1 is DFQATT and CDR2 SNEGSKA (reference sequence). This CDR3 spans 14 amino acids. The ends lost 1 base at V and 6 bases at J; junction bases unmatched: 5. This CDR3 reads CSARVGTGGSEQYF. CDR3 coding DNA: TGCAGTGCTAGAGTAGGGACAGGGGGTTCCGAGCAGTACTTC.

The chain couples TRBV12-3 or TRBV12-4 to TRBJ2-1; 7 bases are a match to TRBD2. This CDR3 is built from 12 residues. The junction had 3 bases not matched to a gene; V was cut back by 3 bases and J by 10 bases. CDR3 region: CASSLGLLEQFF. The CDR3 nucleotides are TGTGCCAGCAGTTTGGGACTACTAGAGCAGTTCTTC.

This clonotype was seen a single time. A read error may explain this, as a much larger clone is one base away. The rearrangement joins TRBV29-1 to TRBJ2-1; D uncertain. The J call is doubtful: the DNA matches TRBJ2-7 better. The CDR3 has 11 amino acids. Looked up from germline, CDR1 is SQVTM and CDR2 is ANQGSEA. This CDR3 reads CSGTEYNEQYF. CDR3 DNA sequence: TGCAGCGGAACAGAGTACAATGAGCAGTACTTC.

The chain carries TRBV5-1 and TRBJ2-7, with 7 bases that match TRBD2. Trimming at V came to 4 bases and at J to 3 bases, leaving 13 bases not matched to a gene. This CDR3 has 16 amino acids. Germline CDR1 is SGHRS and CDR2 is YFSETQ. CDR3 DNA sequence: TGCGCCAGCAGCCGAGGTGGGCCTAGCGGTGACTACGAGCAGTACTTC. This translates into CASSRGGPSGDYEQYF.

This clonotype was recorded a few times. V usage is TRBV7-6 and J usage is TRBJ1-1; D not certain. CDR3 length equals 13 residues. Trimming shortened V by 3 bases and J by 1 base, and 6 bases separated the two germline ends. In germline, CDR1 is SGHVS, CDR2 FNYEAQ. DNA for the CDR3: TGTGCCAGCAGCTTTATGACGAACACTGAAGCTTTCTTT. The encoded protein is CASSFMTNTEAFF.

This clonotype has more than one count but fewer than ten. The CDR3 region has the DNA TGTGCCAGCAGCTTGAGAGGCGGGCAGTGGGCAGATACGCAGTATTTT. Its translation is CASSLRGGQWADTQYF. V usage is TRBV5-5 and J usage is TRBJ2-3; TRBD2 is a possible D gene (5 bases). V was shortened by 1 base and J by 4 bases, with 16 bases between the two germline ends. Germline loops: CDR1 SGHKS, CDR2 YYEKEE (reference sequence). CDR3 length: 16 residues.

This clonotype was observed a few times. This chain uses TRBV9 with TRBJ2-3; 7 positions agree with TRBD2. This CDR3 has 13 residues. The junction had 3 bases not matched to a gene; V was cut back by 3 bases and J by 5 bases. Germline CDR1 is SGDLS and CDR2 is YYNGEE. The CDR3 nucleotides are TGTGCCAGCAGCGCGGGGGGTGTAGATACGCAGTATTTT. It codes for CASSAGGVDTQYF.

V is TRBV4-1 and J is TRBJ1-2; the D is unclear. Trimming took 3 bases from V and 3 from J, leaving 11 bases between them. The CDR3 covers 14 residues. Germline V lookup: CDR1 MGHRA, CDR2 YSYEKL. The CDR3 region is CASSHGSADYGYTF. The CDR3 DNA is TGCGCCAGCAGCCATGGGTCGGCCGACTATGGCTACACCTTC.